This T cell receptor (beta chain) was identified in a study of T cells after yellow fever vaccination (dated by TCRdb to between 2017 and 2020). General notes on the study: Libraries from fractions with low cell numbers were prepared with the SMART-Seq v4 Ultra Low Input RNA kit. Bulk TCR alpha and beta repertoires were sequenced longitudinally to track T-cell clones before and after primary and booster YFV17D yellow fever vaccination. Two healthy male donors made up the cohort, one aged 18 to 29 years and the other aged 30 to 39 years. Blood samples were taken at several timepoints before and after primary and secondary immunization, and bulk PBMC replicates and cell subsets were isolated. The full study reports these points: Compared with the primary T-cell response, the secondary T-cell response was faster but weaker, reaching its peak on day 5 rather than on day 15. After the booster, most of the clones that had expanded following primary vaccination were detected again (roughly 97% of CD4 and 88% of CD8), which suggests that memory was broadly maintained. The study included only two donors, which limits how far the findings can be generalized. A small share of clonotypes was detected in both CD4 and CD8 compartments, with the overlap likely arising from convergent recombination. FACS-sorted repertoires could contain abundant contaminating clonotypes from the bulk population, so computational filtering was required.

The cysteine opens and the phenylalanine closes a CDR3 of 14 amino acids. The only DNA kept is the CDR3, 42 bases in frame from the first base. The germline V gene (reference sequence) yields DFQATT for CDR1 and SNEGSKA for CDR2. V is pruned by 4 bases and J by 0 bases, leaving 5 bases of the junction without a gene match. Details on this clonotype: Its specific antigen is unknown. It has no much larger one-base neighbor in the sample; base qualities were not kept.

The label giving this sample's treatment or condition can be read as: live attenuated yellow fever vaccine strain. At every blood-draw timepoint, two biological replicates of bulk PBMCs were collected. A standard Ficoll-Paque protocol was used to isolate PBMCs from peripheral blood. TriZol was used to extract RNA from bulk PBMCs, CD4 and CD8 fractions, and dextramer-positive and dextramer-negative fractions. The listed sequencing device is Illumina NovaSeq 6000. TCR cDNA was synthesized by 5'RACE template switching, which introduced a universal primer site and unique molecular identifiers. Priming for cDNA synthesis came from both the TCR alpha and TCR beta constant segments. Library amplification involved two PCR steps, and the second step added sample barcodes and sequencing adapters. Sequencing of the libraries was done on either Illumina HiSeq 2500 (2x100 bp) or NovaSeq (2x150 bp). Under the source paper's analysis protocol: MIGEC was used to demultiplex reads and collapse the reads into UMI consensus sequences, and MiXCR was used for V(D)J alignment. Vaccine-responding clonotypes were defined with edgeR using replicate PBMC samples, requiring FDR below 0.01 and a log2 fold change above 5 up to day 15. Each bulk clonotype was labeled CD4 or CD8 based on which sequenced repertoire, CD4 or CD8, contained the clonotype at higher abundance. The public reads were reanalyzed by TCRdb: fastp trimming at Q25, MiXCR alignment, in-frame beta chains only. When rows share a CDR3 protein, they turn into one entry using the most common DNA and genes. For this entry, the V and J calls and clone size follow TCRdb and not the study's own pipeline. The sample table contains about 340,000 distinct CDR3 sequences; only one count was recorded for roughly 4% of them. Less than 25% of the sample rests with the top ten.

The chain couples TRBV20-1 to TRBJ2-5; 7 junctional bases match TRBD1. Here the sequenced sample was PBMCs, taken 5 days after the yellow fever booster vaccination. This clonotype was obtained from a man in his late teens or twenties who received the YFV17D yellow fever vaccine. The CDR3 sequence is CSATTGYYQETQYF. The bases read TGCAGTGCTACGACAGGGTACTACCAAGAGACCCAGTACTTC.